The present T cell receptor beta chain was sequenced within a study of shared clonotypes between healthy human individuals. At a deep level, the assay was run. Clones were sequenced by immunoSEQ multiplex PCR, and TCRdb holds only the in-frame ones, with some missing. This sample has around 2,000,000 clones, with 90% to 95% found just once. This CDR3 comprises 13 residues. Germline loops: CDR1 SGHAT, CDR2 FQNNGV. V lost 5 bases and J 10 bases, leaving 14 bases between the germline ends. This clonotype was sampled from a man younger than 35 in good health. Source material: naive CD4+ T cells sorted from blood. Stated subset: CD45RA+ positively selected. The genes are TRBV11-2 and TRBJ1-4; D may be TRBD1 (6 bases). In DNA, the CDR3 is TGTGCCAGCAGCGCCAGAGGGGGGGTAAAACTGTTTTTT. Its translation is CASSARGGVKLFF.